Each of the 30 T cell receptor beta chains below was sequenced from the same sample in a study of blood T cells in healthy people across ages. Using a J-beta primer mix together with a sample-barcoded 5' primer, a second PCR was run for about 6 to 11 cycles. One entry per CDR3 protein, called by TCRdb with MiXCR from the 5' RACE reads. The data show some 780,000 distinct CDR3 sequences, with 56% seen just once and approximately 24% held by the top ten. Sequenced input: blood. These receptors were collected from a man aged 35 to 55 in good health.

This chain connects TRBV20-1 to TRBJ1-4; TRBD1 aligns across 10 bases. Germline V gene data show CDR1 as DFQATT and CDR2 as SNEGSKA (reference sequence). CDR3 length: 13 residues. The V gene end was trimmed by 3 bases and the J gene end by 7 bases; junction bases not matched to a gene: 2. Here the CDR3 DNA reads TGCAGTGCTAGTGGGACAGGGGCTGAAAAACTGTTTTTT. This encodes CSASGTGAEKLFF.

The rearrangement links TRBV2 to TRBJ2-2; D is unresolved. The CDR3 consists of 12 residues. The V gene's germline CDR1 is SNHLY and CDR2 FYNNEI. V was cut by 5 bases and J by 3 bases, with 4 bases left in between. CDR3 coding DNA: TGTGCCAGCAGTACAGACACCGGGGAGCTGTTTTTT. Its protein product is CASSTDTGELFF.

The chain has TRBV28 and TRBJ2-3; 10 bases match TRBD1. Germline values: CDR1 MDHEN, CDR2 SYDVKM. The CDR3 is made up of 16 amino acids. V was pared by 6 bases and J by 1 base, with 7 bases of the junction left unmatched. CDR3 bases: TGTGCCAGCAGGCTCGACAGGGGGCTTCGCACAGATACGCAGTATTTT. It encodes CASRLDRGLRTDTQYF.

DNA for the CDR3: TGCAGTGCTAGAGATTACAGGGGGGGCACTGAAGCTTTCTTT. Translation: CSARDYRGGTEAFF. This chain joins TRBV20-1 and TRBJ1-1; 8 bases match TRBD1. CDR1 and CDR2 (germline): DFQATT, SNEGSKA (reference sequence). Germline trimming cut 0 bases from V and 4 bases from J; bases unmatched to any gene: 4. The CDR3 totals 14 residues.

This chain connects TRBV14 to TRBJ2-1; 7 bases line up with TRBD1. This CDR3 has 17 amino acids. V lost 3 bases, J lost 0 bases, and 8 bases stayed unmatched. CDR1 and CDR2 from the germline V gene are SGHDN and FVKESK. Written as DNA, the CDR3 is TGTGCCAGCAGCCAGCTTGTCCGGGACAGCTCCTACAATGAGCAGTTCTTC. Protein: CASSQLVRDSSYNEQFF.

This clonotype occurred a few times. The chain recombines TRBV3-1 with TRBJ2-7; 7 nucleotides agree with TRBD1. Near its end, the DNA agrees better with TRBJ2-5, so the J call may be wrong. The CDR3 runs to 16 residues. In germline, CDR1 is LGHDT, CDR2 YNNKEL (reference sequence). The CDR3 DNA follows: TGTGCCAGCAGCCCCCGAAGGGGGCCGAGAGAGGAGACCCAGTACTTC. Protein sequence: CASSPRRGPREETQYF.

This clonotype was observed once. V gene TRBV9 combines with J gene TRBJ2-5; D gene uncertain. The CDR3 runs 14 residues. The germline V and J ends were trimmed by 0 bases and 5 bases, with 11 bases remaining between them. CDR1 is SGDLS, CDR2 YYNGEE, per germline. For the CDR3, the DNA is TGTGCCAGCAGCGTAGAAGGCGTGGAGGAGACCCAGTACTTC. Translated, it gives CASSVEGVEETQYF. The complete variable domain, with remaining parts taken from reference TRBV9 and TRBJ2-5, reads DSGVTQTPKHLITATGQRVTLRCSPRSGDLSVYWYQQSLDQGLQFLIQYYNGEERAKGNILERFSAQQFPDLHSELNLSSLELGDSALYFCASSVEGVEETQYFGPGTRLLVL.

The chain combines TRBV20-1 with TRBJ2-1, with a tentative D call TRBD2 (5 bases). There are 15 residues in the CDR3. Germline V gives CDR1 DFQATT, CDR2 SNEGSKA (reference sequence). V was trimmed by 0 bases and J by 8 bases, leaving 17 bases between them. The CDR3 bases are TGCAGTGCTAGAGACTCGGACTTGTTCTGGTATGAGCAGTTCTTC. It yields the protein CSARDSDLFWYEQFF.

This chain uses TRBV5-1 with TRBJ2-3; 7 positions match TRBD1. The CDR3 has 13 amino acids. V shed 5 bases, J shed 4 bases, and the junction held 4 bases outside the gene matches. Germline lookup yields CDR1 SGHRS and CDR2 YFSETQ. The CDR3 region is CASRHTGADTQYF. The DNA for the CDR3 is TGCGCCAGCAGACATACAGGGGCAGATACGCAGTATTTT.

This clonotype was seen just once. The chain recombines TRBV20-1 with TRBJ2-5, with TRBD2 identical over 7 bases. The end of the DNA aligns better with TRBJ2-7, so the J call may be wrong. This CDR3 is 15 amino acids long. Germline V lookup: CDR1 DFQATT, CDR2 SNEGSKA (reference sequence). DNA for the CDR3: TGCAGTGCAACCGCACTAGCGTCCTACGGCGACGAGCAGTACTTC. It yields the protein CSATALASYGDEQYF.

This clonotype was recorded at least ten times. This chain uses TRBV27 with TRBJ2-1; 8 nucleotides align to TRBD1. This CDR3 is 14 amino acids long. The trim removed 6 bases at V and 3 bases at J, leaving 4 bases unmatched. Germline-derived CDR1 and CDR2 are MNHEY and SMNVEV (reference sequence). The CDR3 reads CASRATGDYNEQFF. DNA for the CDR3: TGTGCCAGCAGAGCGACAGGGGACTACAATGAGCAGTTCTTC.

The rearrangement uses TRBV29-1 and TRBJ2-4; unclear D gene. This CDR3 is built from 12 residues. V was shortened by 6 bases and J by 8 bases, with 14 bases between the two germline ends. Germline assignment: CDR1 SQVTM and CDR2 ANQGSEA. DNA of the CDR3: TGCAGCGTCGGCTACACCCACGACATTCAGTACTTC. Translated, it gives CSVGYTHDIQYF.

J is TRBJ1-5 and V is TRBV29-1; D unresolved. Germline CDR1 and CDR2: SQVTM and ANQGSEA. The CDR3 is 14 residues long. V was pared by 7 bases and J by 7 bases, with 20 bases between. The CDR3 sequence is CSAPFDWGWQPQHF. CDR3 coding DNA: TGCAGCGCCCCGTTCGACTGGGGATGGCAGCCCCAGCATTTT.

This clonotype was picked up a small number of times. The V and J genes are TRBV7-2 and TRBJ2-7; D call uncertain. Trimming removed 5 bases from V and 3 bases from J, with 8 bases in between. The CDR3 extends over 12 amino acids. CDR1 SGHTA and CDR2 FQGNSA come from the germline V gene. CDR3 amino acids: CASSTNYYEQYF. The CDR3 bases are TGTGCCAGCAGCACCAACTACTACGAGCAGTACTTC.

This clonotype was observed a few times. The J gene is TRBJ2-7, the V gene TRBV6-1, with TRBD2 as a possible D gene (6 bases). V was cut by 0 bases and J by 4 bases, with 13 bases left in between. The CDR3 spans 15 residues. The germline V gene encodes CDR1 MNHNS and CDR2 SASEGT. This CDR3 is CASSEAWGDSYEQYF. CDR3 in DNA: TGTGCCAGCAGTGAAGCGTGGGGGGACTCGTACGAGCAGTACTTC.

The J gene is TRBJ1-1, the V gene TRBV12-3 or TRBV12-4, with D possibly TRBD1 on 6 matching bases. Between the trimmed V and J ends, which lost 6 bases and 4 bases, there was a span of 15 bases. This CDR3 has 14 amino acids. The CDR3 DNA is TGTGCCAGCAGATCCAGGACAGTGACCACTGAAGCTTTCTTT. It encodes CASRSRTVTTEAFF.

The chain couples TRBV19 to TRBJ2-2; no firm D call. This CDR3 spans 13 amino acids. Germline-derived CDR1 and CDR2 are LNHDA and SQIVND (reference sequence). V was cut by 7 bases and J by 0 bases, with 6 bases left in between. The CDR3 reads CASKKANTGELFF. CDR3 in DNA: TGTGCCAGTAAAAAAGCGAACACCGGGGAGCTGTTTTTT.

This clonotype showed up just a few times. The V gene is TRBV29-1, the J gene TRBJ2-4; either TRBD1 or TRBD2 may fit D (5 bases each). The J call could be wrong; TRBJ2-7 is a better fit for the DNA end. Germline CDR1 is SQVTM and CDR2 is ANQGSEA. The CDR3 runs to 12 residues. The CDR3 loop reads CSAGTFTYEQYF. CDR3 nucleotide sequence: TGCAGCGCTGGGACCTTCACCTACGAGCAGTACTTC.

V usage is TRBV29-1 and J usage is TRBJ1-1; D unresolved. V was clipped by 2 bases and J by 11 bases, with 18 bases between them. CDR1 and CDR2 from the germline V gene are SQVTM and ANQGSEA. The CDR3 is 13 residues long. The CDR3 DNA follows: TGCAGCGTTGAACCAGGCCGTATCGACGGGGCTTTCTTT. As protein: CSVEPGRIDGAFF. Variable domain in full (rest from reference TRBV29-1 and TRBJ1-1): SAVISQKPSRDICQRGTSLTIQCQVDSQVTMMFWYRQQPGQSLTLIATANQGSEATYESGFVIDKFPISRPNLTFSTLTVSNMSPEDSSIYLCSVEPGRIDGAFFGQGTRLTVV.

This clonotype was counted a single time. This chain uses TRBV7-9 with TRBJ1-5; 12 nucleotides line up with TRBD1. The CDR3 runs to 17 residues. Germline V CDR1 and CDR2: SEHNR, FQNEAQ (reference sequence). Losses at the gene ends were 3 bases for V and 3 bases for J; bases not matched to a gene: 6. DNA for the CDR3: TGTGCCAGCAGCTTTGCGCCGGGACAGGGGGCCAATCAGCCCCAGCATTTT. Translating it yields CASSFAPGQGANQPQHF.

This rearrangement joins TRBV7-2 to TRBJ2-3; no firm D call. V was trimmed by 1 base and J by 1 base, leaving 6 bases between them. The CDR3 contains 14 residues. The V gene's germline CDR1 is SGHTA and CDR2 FQGNSA. CDR3 region: CASSLVARTDTQYF. CDR3 DNA sequence: TGTGCCAGCAGCTTAGTCGCCCGCACAGATACGCAGTATTTT.

This clonotype was seen a few times. This chain joins TRBV6-1 and TRBJ2-5; 9 bases align to TRBD2. The germline V gene has CDR1 MNHNS and CDR2 SASEGT. The CDR3 sequence is 15 residues long. V shed 1 base and J 4 bases; nucleotides not matched to a gene: 4. The CDR3 region is CASSEVAGGPETQYF. In nucleotides, the CDR3 is TGTGCCAGCAGTGAAGTGGCGGGGGGGCCAGAGACCCAGTACTTC.

The genes are TRBV7-9 and TRBJ2-1; 7 bases agree with TRBD2. The V segment lost 5 bases and the J segment 0 bases; nucleotides outside the gene matches: 7. CDR1 is SEHNR, CDR2 FQNEAQ, per germline (reference sequence). This CDR3 is 16 amino acids long. CDR3 bases: TGTGCCAGCAGCGGGCGAGCGGGAAGCTCCTACAATGAGCAGTTCTTC. It translates to CASSGRAGSSYNEQFF. Variable domain in full (rest from reference TRBV7-9 and TRBJ2-1): DTGVSQNPRHKITKRGQNVTFRCDPISEHNRLYWYRQTLGQGPEFLTYFQNEAQLEKSRLLSDRFSAERPKGSFSTLEIQRTEQGDSAMYLCASSGRAGSSYNEQFFGPGTRLTVL.

The chain has TRBV28 and TRBJ1-4; D unresolved. CDR3 size: 14 residues. The V end was cut by 4 bases, the J end by 8 bases, with 14 bases between. Per germline, CDR1 MDHEN and CDR2 SYDVKM. This chain's CDR3 is CASSSPRPLEKLFF. The CDR3, as DNA: TGTGCCAGCAGTTCTCCGAGGCCTCTGGAAAAACTGTTTTTT.

This clonotype was detected only a few times. The genes are TRBV10-3 and TRBJ1-1; possible D gene TRBD1, 5 bases. The germline V gene encodes CDR1 ENHRY and CDR2 SYGVKD. V was shortened by 0 bases and J by 5 bases, with 7 bases between the two germline ends. This CDR3 contains 13 residues. CDR3: CAISESAGTEAFF. CDR3 DNA: TGTGCCATCAGTGAGTCGGCAGGGACTGAAGCTTTCTTT.

V and J are TRBV6-5 and TRBJ1-1; a weak D match, TRBD1 (5 bases). There are 15 residues in the CDR3. V lost 3 bases and J lost 4, with 15 bases in between. Germline CDR1 MNHEY, CDR2 SVGAGI. CDR3 in amino acids: CASSYGADRATEAFF. The CDR3 coding sequence is TGTGCCAGCAGTTATGGGGCGGATAGGGCCACTGAAGCTTTCTTT.

The rearrangement joins TRBV6-6 to TRBJ2-5; weak D call: TRBD1 (6 bases). V gave up 2 bases and J gave up 5 bases, with 15 bases separating them. This CDR3 contains 15 residues. In germline, CDR1 is MNHNY, CDR2 SVGAGI (reference sequence). CDR3 nucleotides: TGTGCCAGCAGTTACGGAGCAGGGGAGCGGGAGACCCAGTACTTC. Residues: CASSYGAGERETQYF.

In this sample, this clonotype turned up a few times. CDR3 sequence: CSAEDGGMDTQYF. The CDR3 bases are TGCAGTGCGGAGGACGGAGGGATGGATACGCAGTATTTT. The genes are TRBV20-1 and TRBJ2-3; perhaps TRBD2 as D (6 bases). From germline, CDR1 is DFQATT and CDR2 SNEGSKA (reference sequence). The CDR3 length is 13 residues. V lost 6 bases and J lost 6, with 16 bases in between.

This clonotype was seen only once. The gene calls are TRBV7-3 and TRBJ2-7, with TRBD2 identical over 7 bases. In germline, CDR1 is SGHTA, CDR2 FQGTGA. After removal of 2 bases from V and 2 bases from J, the junction contained 3 bases not matched to a gene. This CDR3 has 14 amino acids. The DNA of the CDR3 is TGTGCCAGCAGCTTAGCTCGGGAGGCCTACGAGCAGTACTTC. Protein: CASSLAREAYEQYF.

The V gene is TRBV12-3 or TRBV12-4, the J gene TRBJ1-1; 8 bases fit TRBD1. Trimming removed 6 bases from V and 4 bases from J; junction bases left unmatched: 7. The CDR3 totals 14 residues. The CDR3 coding sequence is TGTGCCAGCAGCCCGACAGGGGAGGGCACTGAAGCTTTCTTT. It translates to CASSPTGEGTEAFF.